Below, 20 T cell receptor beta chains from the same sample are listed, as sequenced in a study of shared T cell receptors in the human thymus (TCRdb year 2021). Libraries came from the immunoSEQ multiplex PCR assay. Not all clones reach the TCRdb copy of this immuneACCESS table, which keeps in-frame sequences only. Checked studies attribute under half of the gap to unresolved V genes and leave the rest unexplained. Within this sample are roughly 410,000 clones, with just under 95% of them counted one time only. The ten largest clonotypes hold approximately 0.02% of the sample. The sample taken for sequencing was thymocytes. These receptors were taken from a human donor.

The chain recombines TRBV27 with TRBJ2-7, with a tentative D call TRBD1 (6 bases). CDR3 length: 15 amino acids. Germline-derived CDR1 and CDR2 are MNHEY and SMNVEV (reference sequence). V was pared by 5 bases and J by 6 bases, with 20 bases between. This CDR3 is CASSTDRGGVFEQYF. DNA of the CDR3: TGTGCCAGCAGTACCGACCGAGGGGGAGTTTTCGAGCAGTACTTC.

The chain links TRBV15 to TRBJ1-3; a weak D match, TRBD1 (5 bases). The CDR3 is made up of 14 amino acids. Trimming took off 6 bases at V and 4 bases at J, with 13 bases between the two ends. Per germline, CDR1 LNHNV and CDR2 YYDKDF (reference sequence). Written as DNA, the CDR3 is TGTGCCACCAGTCCCGGGACGGGAGGAAACACCATATATTTT. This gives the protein CATSPGTGGNTIYF.

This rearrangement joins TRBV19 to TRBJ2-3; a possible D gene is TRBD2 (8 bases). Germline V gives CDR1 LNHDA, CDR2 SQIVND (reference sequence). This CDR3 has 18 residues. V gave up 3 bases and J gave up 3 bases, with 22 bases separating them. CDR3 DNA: TGTGCCAGTAGTATTCCCGCAACAGGGGCTAGCGGGACAGATACGCAGTATTTT. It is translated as CASSIPATGASGTDTQYF.

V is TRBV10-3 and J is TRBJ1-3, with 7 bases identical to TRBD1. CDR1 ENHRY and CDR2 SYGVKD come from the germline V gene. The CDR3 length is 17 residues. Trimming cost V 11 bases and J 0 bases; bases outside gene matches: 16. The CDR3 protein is CAVTGGTGAISGNTIYF. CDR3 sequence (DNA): TGTGCCGTCACTGGGGGCACAGGGGCAATCTCTGGAAACACCATATATTTT.

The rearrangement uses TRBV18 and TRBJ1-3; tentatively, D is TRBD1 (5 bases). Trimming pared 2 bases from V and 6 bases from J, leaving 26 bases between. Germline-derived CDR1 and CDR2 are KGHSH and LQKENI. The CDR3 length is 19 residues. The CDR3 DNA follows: TGTGCCAGCTCACCATTCTACCCTTGGGTGGCAGGGACCGAAAACACCATATATTTT. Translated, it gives CASSPFYPWVAGTENTIYF. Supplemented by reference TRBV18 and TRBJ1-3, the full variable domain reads NAGVMQNPRHLVRRRGQEARLRCSPMKGHSHVYWYRQLPEEGLKFMVYLQKENIIDESGMPKERFSAEFPKEGPSILRIQQVVRGDSAAYFCASSPFYPWVAGTENTIYFGEGSWLTVV.

The CDR3 loop is CASSLPPSGSAGELFF. The DNA for the CDR3 is TGCGCCAGCAGCTTACCACCTAGCGGGAGTGCCGGGGAGCTGTTTTTT. V is TRBV5-1 and J is TRBJ2-2; 10 nucleotides align to TRBD2. The V segment lost 2 bases and the J segment 6 bases; nucleotides outside the gene matches: 7. There are 16 residues in the CDR3. CDR1 SGHRS and CDR2 YFSETQ come from the germline V gene.

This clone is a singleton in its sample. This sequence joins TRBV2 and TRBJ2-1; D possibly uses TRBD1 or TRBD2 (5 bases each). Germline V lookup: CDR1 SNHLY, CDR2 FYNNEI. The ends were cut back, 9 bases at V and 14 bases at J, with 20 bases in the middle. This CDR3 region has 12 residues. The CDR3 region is CARGVLLRREFF. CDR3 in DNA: TGTGCCAGGGGGGTATTACTCCGGAGAGAGTTCTTC.

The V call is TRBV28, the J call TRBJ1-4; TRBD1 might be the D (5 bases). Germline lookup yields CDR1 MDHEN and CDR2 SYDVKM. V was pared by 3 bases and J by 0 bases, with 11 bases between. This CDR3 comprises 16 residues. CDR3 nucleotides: TGTGCCAGCAGTTTCCGGGGACCCACAACTAATGAAAAACTGTTTTTT. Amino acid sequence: CASSFRGPTTNEKLFF. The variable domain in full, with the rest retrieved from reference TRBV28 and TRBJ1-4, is DVKVTQSSRYLVKRTGEKVFLECVQDMDHENMFWYRQDPGLGLRLIYFSYDVKMKEKGDIPEGYSVSREKKERFSLILESASTNQTSMYLCASSFRGPTTNEKLFFGSGTQLSVL.

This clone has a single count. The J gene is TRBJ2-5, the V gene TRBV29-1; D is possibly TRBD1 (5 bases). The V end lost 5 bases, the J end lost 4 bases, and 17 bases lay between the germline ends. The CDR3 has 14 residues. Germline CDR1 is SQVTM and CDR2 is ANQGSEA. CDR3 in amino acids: CSVSVRAAAETQYF. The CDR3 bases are TGCAGCGTTTCAGTCAGGGCGGCAGCAGAGACCCAGTACTTC.

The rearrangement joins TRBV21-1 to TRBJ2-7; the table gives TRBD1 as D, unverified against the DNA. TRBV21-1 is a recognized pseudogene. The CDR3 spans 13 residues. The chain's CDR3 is CASRKGREREQYF. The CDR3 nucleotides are TGTGCCAGCAGGAAGGGCAGGGAACGCGAGCAGTACTTC.

The CDR3 reads CAITRTSGITDTQYF. CDR3 nucleotides: TGTGCCATCACCCGGACTAGCGGAATCACAGATACGCAGTATTTT. The rearrangement joins TRBV10-3 to TRBJ2-3; 10 bases line up with TRBD2. Losses at the gene ends were 7 bases for V and 2 bases for J; bases not matched to a gene: 6. The CDR3 has 15 amino acids. The germline V gene encodes CDR1 ENHRY and CDR2 SYGVKD.

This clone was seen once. The CDR3 DNA reads as TGTGCCATCAGGAGCCTAGCTGTATCCTACAATGAGCAGTTCTTC. This encodes CAIRSLAVSYNEQFF. This rearrangement joins TRBV10-3 to TRBJ2-1; tentative D call: TRBD2 (5 bases). The V gene lost 6 bases and the J gene lost 1 base, with 13 bases spanning the gap. Germline V gene sequence: CDR1 ENHRY, CDR2 SYGVKD. The CDR3 has 15 residues.

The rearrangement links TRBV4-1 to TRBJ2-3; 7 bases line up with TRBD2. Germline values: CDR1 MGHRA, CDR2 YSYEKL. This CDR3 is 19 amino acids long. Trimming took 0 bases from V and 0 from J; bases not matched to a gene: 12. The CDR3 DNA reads TGCGCCAGCAGCCAAGACCTCGAATGGGGAGGGCGTAGCACAGATACGCAGTATTTT. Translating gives CASSQDLEWGGRSTDTQYF.

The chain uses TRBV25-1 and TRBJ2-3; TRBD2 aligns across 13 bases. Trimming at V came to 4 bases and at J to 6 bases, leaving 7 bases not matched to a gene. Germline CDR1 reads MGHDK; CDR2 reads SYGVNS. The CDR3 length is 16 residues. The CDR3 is CASSGGLAGVSDTQYF. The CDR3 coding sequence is TGTGCCAGCAGTGGCGGACTAGCGGGAGTTAGCGATACGCAGTATTTT.

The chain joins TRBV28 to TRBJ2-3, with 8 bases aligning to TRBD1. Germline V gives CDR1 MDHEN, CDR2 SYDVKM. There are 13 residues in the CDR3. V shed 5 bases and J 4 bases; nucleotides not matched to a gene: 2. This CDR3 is CASSLQGADTQYF. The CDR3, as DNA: TGTGCCAGCAGTCTACAGGGGGCAGATACGCAGTATTTT. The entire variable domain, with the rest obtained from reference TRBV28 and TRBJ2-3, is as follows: DVKVTQSSRYLVKRTGEKVFLECVQDMDHENMFWYRQDPGLGLRLIYFSYDVKMKEKGDIPEGYSVSREKKERFSLILESASTNQTSMYLCASSLQGADTQYFGPGTRLTVL.

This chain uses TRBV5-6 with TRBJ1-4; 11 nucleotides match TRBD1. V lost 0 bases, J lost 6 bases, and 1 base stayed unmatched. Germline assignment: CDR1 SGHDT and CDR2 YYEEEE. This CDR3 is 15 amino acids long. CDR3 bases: TGTGCCAGCAGCTTGGGGACAGGGGGCTATGAAAAACTGTTTTTT. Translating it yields CASSLGTGGYEKLFF.

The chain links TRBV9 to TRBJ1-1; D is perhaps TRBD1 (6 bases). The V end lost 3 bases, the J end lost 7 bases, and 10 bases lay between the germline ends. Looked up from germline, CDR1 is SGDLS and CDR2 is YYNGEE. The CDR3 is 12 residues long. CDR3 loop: CASSGTEFEAFF. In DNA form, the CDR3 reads TGTGCCAGCAGCGGGACAGAGTTTGAAGCTTTCTTT.

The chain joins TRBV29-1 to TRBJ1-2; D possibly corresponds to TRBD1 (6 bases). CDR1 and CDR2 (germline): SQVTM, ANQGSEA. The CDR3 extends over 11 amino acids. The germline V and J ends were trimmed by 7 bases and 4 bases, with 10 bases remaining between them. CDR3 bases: TGCAGCGGCCGGACAGTCTATGGCTACACCTTC. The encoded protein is CSGRTVYGYTF.

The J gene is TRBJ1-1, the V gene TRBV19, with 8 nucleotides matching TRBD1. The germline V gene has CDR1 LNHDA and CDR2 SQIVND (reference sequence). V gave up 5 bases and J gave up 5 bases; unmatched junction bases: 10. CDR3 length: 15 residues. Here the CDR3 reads CASSSPGGGRTEAFF. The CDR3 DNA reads TGTGCCAGTAGTTCTCCAGGGGGCGGAAGGACTGAAGCTTTCTTT.

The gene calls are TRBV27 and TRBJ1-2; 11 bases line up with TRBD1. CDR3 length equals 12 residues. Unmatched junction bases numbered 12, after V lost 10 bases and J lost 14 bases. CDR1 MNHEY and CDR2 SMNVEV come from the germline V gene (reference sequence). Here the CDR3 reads CATGQGAGGKTF. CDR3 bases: TGTGCCACCGGACAGGGGGCCGGGGGTAAGACCTTC.